This TCR beta chain was recorded in a study of shared clonotypes between healthy human individuals. Germline assignment: CDR1 MDHEN and CDR2 SYDVKM. With V trimmed by 8 bases and J by 3 bases, 8 bases remained unmatched. The CDR3 consists of 15 residues. Generated by immunoSEQ multiplex PCR, the TCRdb table keeps only in-frame clones and is missing some. The sample yields fewer than 500,000 clones, around 79% seen once. The sample taken for sequencing was PBMCs. The chain is built from TRBV28 and TRBJ2-1; 9 bases agree with TRBD2. The receptor was derived from a woman in her 40s in good health. Some clones in this sample may be carry-over from other donors' samples. DNA of the CDR3: TGTGCCAGCGCGAGTCAGCGGGAGGTCTACAATGAGCAGTTCTTC. Protein product: CASASQREVYNEQFF.